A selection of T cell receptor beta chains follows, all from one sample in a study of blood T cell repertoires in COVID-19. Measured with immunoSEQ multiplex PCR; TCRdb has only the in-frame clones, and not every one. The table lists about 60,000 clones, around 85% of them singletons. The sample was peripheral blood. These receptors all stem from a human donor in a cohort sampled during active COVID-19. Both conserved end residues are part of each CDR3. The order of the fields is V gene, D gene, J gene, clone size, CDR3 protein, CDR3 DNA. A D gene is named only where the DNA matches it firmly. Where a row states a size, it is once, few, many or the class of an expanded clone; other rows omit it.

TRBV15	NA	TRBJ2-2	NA	CATSRVPVAKLFF	TGTGCCACCAGCAGAGTCCCGGTCGCGAAGCTGTTTTTT
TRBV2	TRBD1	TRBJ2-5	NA	CASSPRDREVMGIKYF	TGTGCCAGCAGCCCCCGGGACAGGGAGGTAATGGGGATCAAGTACTTC
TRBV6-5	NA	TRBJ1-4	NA	CASSSQGLWKLFF	TGTGCCAGCAGTTCCCAGGGCTTGTGGAAACTGTTTTTT
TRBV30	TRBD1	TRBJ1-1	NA	CAWSAGQGHYTEAFF	TGTGCCTGGAGTGCGGGACAGGGGCACTACACTGAAGCTTTCTTT
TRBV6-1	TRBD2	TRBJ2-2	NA	CASSVLTSGGTGELFF	TGTGCCAGCAGTGTCTTGACTAGCGGGGGCACCGGGGAGCTGTTTTTT
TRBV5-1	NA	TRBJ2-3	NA	CASKLPHTDTQYF	TGCGCCAGCAAACTGCCGCACACAGATACGCAGTATTTT
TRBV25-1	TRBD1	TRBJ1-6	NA	CASSGGTGYSPLHF	TGTGCCAGCAGTGGCGGGACAGGGTATTCACCCCTCCACTTT
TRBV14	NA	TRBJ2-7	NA	CASSLRGRGKREQYF	TGTGCCAGCAGCCTAAGGGGCAGGGGTAAACGCGAGCAGTACTTC
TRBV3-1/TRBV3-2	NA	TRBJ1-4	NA	CASSQDLGPSEKLFF	TGTGCCAGCAGCCAAGATCTCGGGCCTAGCGAAAAACTGTTTTTT
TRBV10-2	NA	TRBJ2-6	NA	CASRPESGANVLTF	TGCGCCAGCAGGCCTGAGTCTGGGGCCAACGTCCTGACTTTC
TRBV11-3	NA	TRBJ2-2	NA	CASSFYRNTGELFF	TGTGCCAGCAGCTTTTACAGGAACACCGGGGAGCTGTTTTTT
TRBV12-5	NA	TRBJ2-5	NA	CASGLPQEETQYF	TGTGCTAGTGGTTTGCCACAGGAAGAGACCCAGTACTTC
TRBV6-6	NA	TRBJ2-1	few	CAIQSGDEQFF	TGTGCCATCCAGTCAGGGGATGAGCAGTTCTTC
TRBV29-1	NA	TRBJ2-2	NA	CSASRGNTGELFF	TGCAGCGCCTCCAGGGGAAACACCGGGGAGCTGTTTTTT
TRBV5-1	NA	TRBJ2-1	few	CASSNLKPAGRSYNEQFF	TGCGCCAGCAGCAACTTAAAACCAGCGGGTCGCTCCTACAATGAGCAGTTCTTC
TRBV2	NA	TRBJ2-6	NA	CASTSREGGANVLTF	TGTGCCAGCACCTCCAGGGAAGGTGGGGCCAACGTCCTGACTTTC
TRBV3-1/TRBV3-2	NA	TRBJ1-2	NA	CASSQYRGGYTF	TGTGCCAGCAGCCAATATAGGGGTGGCTACACCTTC
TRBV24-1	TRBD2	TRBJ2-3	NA	CATSGLRLAGSTDTQYF	TGTGCCACCAGTGGCCTAAGACTAGCGGGGAGCACAGATACGCAGTATTTT